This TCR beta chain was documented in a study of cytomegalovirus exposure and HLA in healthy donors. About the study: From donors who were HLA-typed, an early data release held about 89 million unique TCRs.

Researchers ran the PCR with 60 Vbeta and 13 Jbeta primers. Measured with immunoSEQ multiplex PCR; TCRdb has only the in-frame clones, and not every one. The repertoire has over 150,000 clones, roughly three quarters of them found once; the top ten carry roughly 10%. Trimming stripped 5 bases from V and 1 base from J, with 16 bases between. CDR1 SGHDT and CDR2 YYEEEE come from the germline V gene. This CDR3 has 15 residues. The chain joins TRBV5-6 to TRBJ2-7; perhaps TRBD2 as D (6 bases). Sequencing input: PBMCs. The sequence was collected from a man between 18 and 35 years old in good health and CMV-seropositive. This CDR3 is CASRLTGTLSYEQYF. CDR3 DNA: TGTGCCAGCAGACTGACCGGGACTCTATCCTACGAGCAGTACTTC.